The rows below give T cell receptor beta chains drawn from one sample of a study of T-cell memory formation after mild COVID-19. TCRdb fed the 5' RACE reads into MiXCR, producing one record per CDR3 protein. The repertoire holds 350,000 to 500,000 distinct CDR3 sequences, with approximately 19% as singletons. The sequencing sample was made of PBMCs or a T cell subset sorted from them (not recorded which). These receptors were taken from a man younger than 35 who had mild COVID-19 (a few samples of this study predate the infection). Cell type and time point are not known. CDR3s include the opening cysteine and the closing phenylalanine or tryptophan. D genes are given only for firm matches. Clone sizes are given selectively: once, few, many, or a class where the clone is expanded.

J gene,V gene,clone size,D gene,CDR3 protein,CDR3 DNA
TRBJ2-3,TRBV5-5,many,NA,CASRRGIYGGGDTQYF,TGTGCCAGCAGGAGGGGGATTTACGGGGGCGGAGATACGCAGTATTTT
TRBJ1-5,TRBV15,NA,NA,CATSRDSAPQHF,TGTGCCACCAGCAGAGATAGCGCGCCCCAGCATTTT
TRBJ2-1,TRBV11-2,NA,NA,CASSSGSSSYNEQFF,TGTGCCAGCAGCTCAGGCTCGAGCTCCTACAATGAGCAGTTCTTC
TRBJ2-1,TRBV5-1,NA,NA,CASSLAVEAEQFF,TGCGCCAGCAGCTTGGCCGTGGAGGCTGAGCAGTTCTTC
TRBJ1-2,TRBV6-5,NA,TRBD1,CASSYEPQGAPYGYTF,TGTGCCAGCAGTTACGAACCCCAGGGGGCCCCCTATGGCTACACCTTC
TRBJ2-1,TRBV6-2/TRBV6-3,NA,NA,CAISDYNEQFF,TGTGCCATCTCGGACTACAATGAGCAGTTCTTC
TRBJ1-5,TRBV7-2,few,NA,CASSLGDRTLYSNQPQHF,TGTGCCAGCAGCTTGGGGGACCGCACTCTTTATAGCAATCAGCCCCAGCATTTT
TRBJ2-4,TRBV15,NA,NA,CATSRDPTTQYF,TGTGCCACCAGCAGAGATCCGACTACTCAGTACTTC
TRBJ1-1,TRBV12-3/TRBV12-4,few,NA,CASRPGRNTEAFF,TGTGCCAGCAGACCCGGGAGGAACACTGAAGCTTTCTTT
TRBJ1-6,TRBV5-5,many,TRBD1,CASSFPGGNSPLHF,TGTGCCAGCAGCTTCCCAGGGGGCAATTCACCCCTCCACTTT
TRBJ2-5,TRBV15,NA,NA,CATRTNQDPQQETQYF,TGTGCCACCAGAACGAACCAGGACCCGCAACAAGAGACCCAGTACTTC
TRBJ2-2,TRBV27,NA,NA,CASSLWGTSGLFF,TGTGCCAGCAGTTTATGGGGGACGTCGGGGCTGTTTTTT
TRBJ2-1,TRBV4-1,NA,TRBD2,CACGGGNYNEQFF,TGCGCCTGCGGCGGGGGGAATTACAATGAGCAGTTCTTC
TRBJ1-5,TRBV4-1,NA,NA,CASSQVGGNQPQHF,TGCGCCAGCAGCCAAGTAGGTGGGAATCAGCCCCAGCATTTT
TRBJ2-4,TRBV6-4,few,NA,CASSKEEGNIQYF,TGTGCCAGCAGTAAAGAGGAGGGAAACATTCAGTACTTC
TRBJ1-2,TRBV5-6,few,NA,CARKGGRRNGYTF,TGTGCCAGGAAGGGGGGCAGGAGAAATGGCTACACCTTC
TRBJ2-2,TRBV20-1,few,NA,CSARAEANTGELFF,TGCAGTGCTAGGGCAGAAGCGAACACCGGGGAGCTGTTTTTT
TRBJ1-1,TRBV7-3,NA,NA,CASSFSGGSNTEAFF,TGTGCCAGCAGCTTCAGTGGAGGGAGTAACACTGAAGCTTTCTTT
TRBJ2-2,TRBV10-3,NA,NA,CAIRVSGTNTGELFF,TGTGCCATCAGGGTCTCCGGGACTAACACCGGGGAGCTGTTTTTT
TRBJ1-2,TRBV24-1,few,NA,CATSESRINYGYTF,TGTGCCACCAGTGAATCAAGGATTAACTATGGCTACACCTTC
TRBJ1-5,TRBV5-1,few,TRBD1,CASSLTGGIGQPQHF,TGCGCCAGCAGTTTGACAGGGGGCATTGGTCAGCCCCAGCATTTT
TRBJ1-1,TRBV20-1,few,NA,CSASSPGGGTEAFF,TGCAGTGCTAGCAGTCCGGGAGGGGGCACTGAAGCTTTCTTT
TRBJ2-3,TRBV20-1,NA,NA,CSARDWTVSTDTQYF,TGCAGTGCTAGAGATTGGACAGTTAGCACAGATACGCAGTATTTT
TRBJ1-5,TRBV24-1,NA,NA,CATSELDSNQPQHF,TGTGCCACCAGTGAGCTCGATAGCAATCAGCCCCAGCATTTT
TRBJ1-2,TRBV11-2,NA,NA,CASSLDFQYGYTF,TGTGCCAGCAGCTTAGACTTCCAGTATGGCTACACCTTC
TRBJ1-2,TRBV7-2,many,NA,CASSLGGRGHGYTF,TGTGCCAGCAGCTTAGGGGGTCGAGGTCATGGCTACACCTTC
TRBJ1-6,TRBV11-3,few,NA,CASSLRRDSLDSPLHF,TGTGCCAGCAGCTTAAGGAGGGACTCTTTGGATTCACCCCTCCACTTT